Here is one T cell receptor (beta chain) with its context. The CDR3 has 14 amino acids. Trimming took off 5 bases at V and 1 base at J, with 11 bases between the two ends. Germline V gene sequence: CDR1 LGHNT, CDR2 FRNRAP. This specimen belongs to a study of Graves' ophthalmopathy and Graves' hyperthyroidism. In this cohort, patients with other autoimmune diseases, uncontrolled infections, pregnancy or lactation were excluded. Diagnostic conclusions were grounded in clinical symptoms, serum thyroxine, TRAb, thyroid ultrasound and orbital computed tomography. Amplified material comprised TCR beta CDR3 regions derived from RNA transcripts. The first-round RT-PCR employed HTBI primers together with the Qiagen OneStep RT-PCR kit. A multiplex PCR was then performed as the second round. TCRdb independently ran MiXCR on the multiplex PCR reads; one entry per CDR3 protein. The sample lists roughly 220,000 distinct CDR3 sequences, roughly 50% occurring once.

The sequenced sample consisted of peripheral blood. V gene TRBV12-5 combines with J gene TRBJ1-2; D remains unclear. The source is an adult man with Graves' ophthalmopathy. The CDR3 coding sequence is TGTGCTAGTGGTATCGACATTGTTAACTATGGCTACACCTTC. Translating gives CASGIDIVNYGYTF.